This T cell receptor beta chain is from a study of T cells expressing NK-cell markers. Background on the study: According to the study, TCR beta repertoires originated from sorted CD3+CD56+NKG2C+, CD3+CD56+NKG2C- and CD3+CD56-NKG2C+ T cells. Eight donors were sequenced, of whom seven were HCMV-seropositive, while the remaining one was HCMV-seronegative. Study observations and caveats: Where a handful of donors were concerned, these clonotypes also led the CD3+CD56-NKG2C+ fraction.

Germline V gives CDR1 SGHTA, CDR2 FQGNSA. The length of the CDR3 is 15 residues. A remark on this clonotype: Antigen unknown.

The authors generated TCR beta cDNA through 5'RACE template switching with UMIs. TCRdb reprocessed the 5' RACE reads and keeps a single row for each CDR3 protein, giving no DNA. The listing records 450,000 to 600,000 distinct CDR3 sequences. This sequence was found in a man between 18 and 29 years old in good health. The chain is built from TRBV7-2 and TRBJ2-4; TCRdb gives TRBD1 as the D gene, but with no DNA this cannot be confirmed. What was sequenced was blood T cells: a sorted CD56 or NKG2C T cell subset, CD4+ or CD8+ T cells, or bulk PBMC T cells (not recorded which). The CDR3 spells CASSWGQGDKNIQYF.